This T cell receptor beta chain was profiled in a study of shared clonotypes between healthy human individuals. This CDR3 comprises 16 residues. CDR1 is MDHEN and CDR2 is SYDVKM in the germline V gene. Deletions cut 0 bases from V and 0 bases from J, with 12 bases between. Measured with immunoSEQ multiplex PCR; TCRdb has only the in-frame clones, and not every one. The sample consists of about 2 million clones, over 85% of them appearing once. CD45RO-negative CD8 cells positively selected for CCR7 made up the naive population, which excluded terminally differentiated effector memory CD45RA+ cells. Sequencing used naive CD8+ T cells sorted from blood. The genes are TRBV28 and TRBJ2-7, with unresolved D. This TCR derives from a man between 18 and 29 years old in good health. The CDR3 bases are TGTGCCAGCAGTTTATGGATGACGGAGATCTCCTACGAGCAGTACTTC. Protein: CASSLWMTEISYEQYF. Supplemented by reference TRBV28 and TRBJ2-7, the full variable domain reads DVKVTQSSRYLVKRTGEKVFLECVQDMDHENMFWYRQDPGLGLRLIYFSYDVKMKEKGDIPEGYSVSREKKERFSLILESASTNQTSMYLCASSLWMTEISYEQYFGPGTRLTVT.